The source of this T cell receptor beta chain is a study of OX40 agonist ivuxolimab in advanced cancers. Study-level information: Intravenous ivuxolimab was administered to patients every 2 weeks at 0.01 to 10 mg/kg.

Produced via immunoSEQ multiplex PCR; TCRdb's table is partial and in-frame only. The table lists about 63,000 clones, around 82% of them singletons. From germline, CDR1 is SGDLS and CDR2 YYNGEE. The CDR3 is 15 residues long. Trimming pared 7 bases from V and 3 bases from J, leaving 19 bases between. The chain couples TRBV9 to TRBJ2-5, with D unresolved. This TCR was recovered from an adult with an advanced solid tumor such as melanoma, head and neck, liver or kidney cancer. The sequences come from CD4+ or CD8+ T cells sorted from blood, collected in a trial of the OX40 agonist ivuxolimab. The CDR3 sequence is CASSMSARTEETQYF. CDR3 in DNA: TGTGCCAGCTCTATGTCTGCGCGAACGGAAGAGACCCAGTACTTC.